Following are 26 T cell receptor beta chains from one sample sequenced in a study of shared clonotypes between healthy human individuals. The data were produced by immunoSEQ multiplex PCR, yet TCRdb's version contains in-frame clones alone and is incomplete. The sample carries 70,000 to 95,000 clones, 60% to 80% recorded once. The source material was memory CD8+ T cells sorted from blood. Sample subset: CD45RO+ cells pooled with CCR7-negative TemRA cells. Receptor source: a man aged 30-40 years in good health.

The chain uses TRBV30 and TRBJ1-5; no definite D call. In germline, CDR1 is GTSNPN, CDR2 SVGIG (reference sequence). V was pared by 2 bases and J by 3 bases, with 11 bases between. This CDR3 is built from 14 residues. CDR3 in amino acids: CAWSTGVANQPQHF. CDR3 nucleotide sequence: TGTGCCTGGAGTACCGGGGTGGCCAATCAGCCCCAGCATTTT.

The J gene is TRBJ2-2, the V gene TRBV28; D gene unclear. The germline V gene encodes CDR1 MDHEN and CDR2 SYDVKM. This CDR3 has 12 residues. The ends were cut back, 2 bases at V and 4 bases at J, with 2 bases in the middle. The CDR3 DNA reads TGTGCCAGCAGTTTACCCACCGGGGAGCTGTTTTTT. Residues: CASSLPTGELFF.

This clone was counted many times. The chain couples TRBV2 to TRBJ1-1, with D perhaps TRBD1 (5 bases). Germline CDR1 is SNHLY and CDR2 is FYNNEI. V was trimmed by 3 bases and J by 2 bases, leaving 16 bases between them. The CDR3 is 16 amino acids. Here the CDR3 reads CASSDRGPGYNTEAFF. The CDR3 bases are TGTGCCAGCAGTGATAGGGGCCCAGGTTATAACACTGAAGCTTTCTTT.

Remarks on this clone: A read error may produce the germline difference seen at one junction end. The chain carries TRBV5-3 and TRBJ2-3; unclear D gene. TRBV5-3 has ORF status, its function being uncertain. The CDR3 is 14 amino acids. CDR3 amino acids: CASSLIEATDTQYF. As DNA, the CDR3 is TGTGCCAGCAGCTTGATCGAGGCCACAGATACGCAGTATTTT.

This clone was counted a few times. The chain carries TRBV6-1 and TRBJ1-1, with D perhaps matching TRBD1 (6 bases). This CDR3 spans 12 amino acids. The germline V gene encodes CDR1 MNHNS and CDR2 SASEGT. Trimming pared 6 bases from V and 7 bases from J, leaving 12 bases between. In DNA, the CDR3 is TGTGCCAGCAGCCTCGGACAGCTTGAAGCTTTCTTT. This translates into CASSLGQLEAFF.

As to this clone: Just one base apart from a much larger clone, this may be a read error. The V and J genes are TRBV5-8 and TRBJ2-3, with D hard to call. The ends were cut back, 4 bases at V and 1 base at J, with 10 bases in the middle. The CDR3 extends over 14 amino acids. CDR1 and CDR2 (germline): SGHTS, YDEGEE. This chain's CDR3 is CASSRTNGTDTQYF. CDR3 bases: TGTGCCAGCAGCCGAACCAATGGCACAGATACGCAGTATTTT.

J is TRBJ2-5 and V is TRBV7-9, with 10 bases aligning to TRBD1. V lost 4 bases, J lost 4 bases, and 15 bases stayed unmatched. CDR1 is SEHNR and CDR2 is FQNEAQ in the germline V gene (reference sequence). CDR3 length equals 18 residues. CDR3 region: CASSSSDRGQGVGETQYF. In DNA form, the CDR3 reads TGTGCCAGCAGCTCCTCGGACAGAGGACAGGGGGTTGGAGAGACCCAGTACTTC.

This clone was observed many times. This rearrangement joins TRBV7-9 to TRBJ2-7; no clear D. The CDR3 loop spans 14 amino acids. Germline loops: CDR1 SEHNR, CDR2 FQNEAQ (reference sequence). The V end was cut by 4 bases, the J end by 2 bases, with 12 bases between. CDR3: CASSSPSSPYEQYF. CDR3 DNA sequence: TGTGCCAGCAGCTCTCCGAGCTCTCCCTACGAGCAGTACTTC.

This clone has a handful of counts. V gene TRBV7-2 combines with J gene TRBJ1-2, with D maybe TRBD1 (5 bases). The CDR3 spans 16 residues. Germline V gene data show CDR1 as SGHTA and CDR2 as FQGNSA. V was shortened by 4 bases and J by 3 bases, with 18 bases between the two germline ends. CDR3 in DNA: TGTGCCAGCAGCTACGGGGCGCGGCGCGTTGACTATGGCTACACCTTC. Translating gives CASSYGARRVDYGYTF.

The CDR3 DNA reads TGTGCCAGCAGCCCCAGGGACTCTACCTACGAGCAGTACTTC. Amino acids: CASSPRDSTYEQYF. The chain recombines TRBV13 with TRBJ2-7, with TRBD2 as a possible D gene (6 bases). The V gene's germline CDR1 is PRHDT and CDR2 FYEKMQ (reference sequence). V lost 5 bases, J lost 2 bases, and 13 bases lay in between. This CDR3 is 14 amino acids long.

This clone was observed once. J is TRBJ2-2 and V is TRBV7-9; D possibly matches TRBD1 or TRBD2 (5 bases each). The CDR3 loop spans 17 amino acids. Germline V lookup: CDR1 SEHNR, CDR2 FQNEAQ (reference sequence). Between the trimmed V and J ends, which lost 3 bases and 6 bases, there was a span of 20 bases. Written as DNA, the CDR3 is TGTGCCAGCAGCTTCCGGTGGGCAGGGTGGGACCCCGGGGAGCTGTTTTTT. As protein: CASSFRWAGWDPGELFF.

The chain links TRBV7-2 to TRBJ2-2, with D maybe TRBD1 (5 bases). V was clipped by 3 bases and J by 0 bases, with 8 bases between them. This CDR3 has 15 residues. In germline, CDR1 is SGHTA, CDR2 FQGNSA. This chain's CDR3 is CASSLARANTGELFF. Written as DNA, the CDR3 is TGTGCCAGCAGCTTGGCCAGGGCGAACACCGGGGAGCTGTTTTTT.

The rearrangement uses TRBV5-5 and TRBJ2-7, with D unresolved. CDR3 length: 13 residues. Germline CDR1 and CDR2: SGHKS and YYEKEE (reference sequence). V shed 0 bases and J shed 4 bases, with 8 bases lying between them. The DNA of the CDR3 is TGTGCCAGCAGCTTGGGGGTTTTGTACGAGCAGTACTTC. Translating it yields CASSLGVLYEQYF.

This sequence joins TRBV5-6 and TRBJ2-7, with 7 nucleotides matching TRBD2. Germline V gene data show CDR1 as SGHDT and CDR2 as YYEEEE. The ends lost 0 bases at V and 1 base at J; junction bases unmatched: 7. CDR3 length: 16 residues. The CDR3 bases are TGTGCCAGCAGCTTGGGCGCTAGCGGCCTATCCTACGAGCAGTACTTC. Residues: CASSLGASGLSYEQYF. The full variable domain, in which reference TRBV5-6 and TRBJ2-7 provide the parts outside the CDR3, is DAGVTQSPTHLIKTRGQQVTLRCSPKSGHDTVSWYQQALGQGPQFIFQYYEEEERQRGNFPDRFSGHQFPNYSSELNVNALLLGDSALYLCASSLGASGLSYEQYFGPGTRLTVT.

The rearrangement joins TRBV19 to TRBJ1-2; 8 nucleotides line up with TRBD1. Trimming at V came to 1 base and at J to 8 bases, leaving 3 bases not matched to a gene. CDR3 length: 13 residues. Germline values: CDR1 LNHDA, CDR2 SQIVND (reference sequence). The CDR3 region has the DNA TGTGCCAGTAGTATAGGGACAGGGCAAGGCTACACCTTC. Its translation is CASSIGTGQGYTF.

The rearrangement joins TRBV14 to TRBJ1-5; maybe TRBD1 (5 bases). This CDR3 comprises 19 residues. Trimming removed 5 bases from V and 9 bases from J, with 32 bases in between. The germline CDR1 and CDR2 sequences are SGHDN and FVKESK. The CDR3 bases are TGTGCCAGCAGCAAAAGAACCCCGACAGCGACACTCGACGGTCGGCCCCAGCATTTT. It yields the protein CASSKRTPTATLDGRPQHF.

As for this clone: Its ends do not fully match the called genes, so a read error is possible. The J gene is TRBJ2-2, the V gene TRBV5-4; 9 positions agree with TRBD2. This CDR3 is built from 15 residues. CDR1 is SGHNT and CDR2 is YYREEE in the germline V gene (reference sequence). CDR3 DNA sequence: TGTGCCAGCAGCTTAGGACTAGCGAACACCAGGGAGCTGTTTTTT. Its protein product is CASSLGLANTRELFF.

The chain is built from TRBV4-1 and TRBJ2-3; D uncertain. The CDR3 sequence is 14 residues long. Germline values: CDR1 MGHRA, CDR2 YSYEKL. Trimming took off 4 bases at V and 5 bases at J, with 13 bases between the two ends. The CDR3 region has the DNA TGCGCCAGCAGCCCGACCCCCCTAGGAGATACGCAGTATTTT. Residues: CASSPTPLGDTQYF.

This chain links TRBV7-8 with TRBJ2-7; 9 bases are shared with TRBD2. There are 16 residues in the CDR3. The junction had 10 bases not matched to a gene; V was cut back by 3 bases and J by 4 bases. The germline gives CDR1 SGHVS, CDR2 FQNEAQ. CDR3 loop: CASSFLSAGLAYEQYF. CDR3 sequence (DNA): TGTGCCAGCAGCTTCCTGAGTGCGGGACTAGCTTACGAGCAGTACTTC.

This clone has more than one count but fewer than ten. V gene TRBV9 combines with J gene TRBJ2-7, with TRBD1 identical over 8 bases. The germline V gene has CDR1 SGDLS and CDR2 YYNGEE. This CDR3 has 14 residues. Unmatched junction bases numbered 6, after V lost 4 bases and J lost 3 bases. The CDR3 loop is CASSYGQGNYEQYF. CDR3 bases: TGTGCCAGCAGCTACGGACAGGGAAACTACGAGCAGTACTTC.

The chain combines TRBV4-2 with TRBJ2-6, with TRBD2 matching over 12 bases. The length of the CDR3 is 16 residues. Looked up from germline, CDR1 is LGHNA and CDR2 is YNFKEQ. V lost 6 bases, J lost 4 bases, and 4 bases stayed unmatched. CDR3 sequence: CASSGLAGSGANVLTF. For the CDR3, the DNA is TGTGCCAGCAGTGGACTAGCGGGAAGCGGGGCCAACGTCCTGACTTTC.

The chain carries TRBV28 and TRBJ2-5; TRBD2 matches at 12 bases. Trimming removed 4 bases from V and 2 bases from J; junction bases left unmatched: 8. The length of the CDR3 is 17 residues. Germline loops: CDR1 MDHEN, CDR2 SYDVKM. This CDR3 reads CASSSLAGGGPQETQYF. The CDR3 region has the DNA TGTGCCAGCAGTTCGCTAGCGGGAGGGGGTCCGCAAGAGACCCAGTACTTC.

The rearrangement joins TRBV6-6 to TRBJ2-7; 8 bases fit TRBD2. V shed 4 bases, J shed 7 bases, and the junction held 9 bases outside the gene matches. Germline V gene data show CDR1 as MNHNY and CDR2 as SVGAGI (reference sequence). The CDR3 covers 14 residues. The CDR3 DNA follows: TGTGCCAGCAGTTCAGTCGAGCGGGGGCAGGAGCAGTACTTC. This gives the protein CASSSVERGQEQYF.

This chain links TRBV4-3 with TRBJ2-1, with D possibly being TRBD1 (6 bases). The CDR3 is 17 amino acids. With 0 bases removed from V and 8 bases from J, the gap between germline ends came to 20 bases. Germline V gene data show CDR1 as LGHNA and CDR2 as YSLEER. Written as DNA, the CDR3 is TGCGCCAGCAGCCAAGACGTGGCAGGGGTCCCTCTCGATGAGCAGTTCTTC. The encoded protein is CASSQDVAGVPLDEQFF.

This clone was seen only a few times. The rearrangement joins TRBV18 to TRBJ2-7, with 9 bases lining up with TRBD1. The CDR3 spans 14 residues. With V trimmed by 5 bases and J by 5 bases, 7 bases remained unmatched. The germline V gene encodes CDR1 KGHSH and CDR2 LQKENI. CDR3 sequence: CASSAGTGYDEQYF. CDR3 in DNA: TGTGCCAGCTCAGCCGGGACAGGGTATGACGAGCAGTACTTC.

The chain couples TRBV30 to TRBJ2-2; perhaps D is TRBD1 or TRBD2 (6 bases each). Germline lookup yields CDR1 GTSNPN and CDR2 SVGIG (reference sequence). The length of the CDR3 is 13 residues. Trimming removed 0 bases at V and 8 bases at J, with 10 bases between. The CDR3 protein is CAWSVGGMGELFF. The CDR3 bases are TGTGCCTGGAGTGTAGGGGGGATGGGGGAGCTGTTTTTT.